This is a list of T cell receptor beta chains from one sample in a study of T cell repertoires in cytomegalovirus infection. No antigens are known for them. TCRdb re-called the reads with MiXCR, one entry per CDR3 protein. Of 50,000 to 65,000 distinct CDR3 sequences detected, more than 15% appear once; the ten largest clones hold 64%. The material was CD8+ T cells from cultured PBMCs, obtained from culture after CMV antigen stimulation. These TCRs come from a human donor in good health (CMV status not recorded). Some clones in this sample may be carry-over from other donors' samples. CDR3s include the opening cysteine and the closing phenylalanine or tryptophan. The order of the fields is V gene, D gene, J gene, clone size, CDR3 DNA, CDR3 protein. D genes are given only for firm matches. The size of a clone is reported for some rows only, either as once, few or many, or as a class for expanded clones.

>TRBV6-4|.|TRBJ2-1|once
TGTGCCAGCAGTGACTTGGGAGCCCCCTACAATGAGCAGTTCTTC
CASSDLGAPYNEQFF
>TRBV7-3|TRBD2|TRBJ2-3|.
TGTGCCAGCAGCATTAGCGGGTATAGCACAGATACGCAGTATTTT
CASSISGYSTDTQYF
>TRBV7-3|.|TRBJ2-7|.
TGTGCCAGCAGCTTTTCAGGGACCAACCACGAGCAGTACTTC
CASSFSGTNHEQYF
>TRBV4-2|TRBD1|TRBJ2-7|.
TGTGCCAGCAGCCAGACCTCAGGGGGCTCCTACGAGCAGTACTTC
CASSQTSGGSYEQYF
>TRBV9|.|TRBJ2-1|few
TGTGCCAGCAGCGCGACAGCATACAATGAGCAGTTCTTC
CASSATAYNEQFF
>TRBV7-2|TRBD2|TRBJ2-1|few
TGTGCCAGCAGCTCCAGTCGGGCTAGCGGGGACAATGAGCAGTTCTTC
CASSSSRASGDNEQFF
>TRBV19|.|TRBJ1-5|few
TGTGCCAGTAGTCTTCGACAGGAGATACCTCAGCCCCAGCATTTT
CASSLRQEIPQPQHF
>TRBV12-3/TRBV12-4|.|TRBJ1-1|.
TGTGCCAGCAGTCCCCCGGGCAGGATCACTGAAGCTTTCTTT
CASSPPGRITEAFF
>TRBV10-3|TRBD1|TRBJ2-7|.
TGTGCCAACGGCCAACCACAGGGGATATTCTACGAGCAGTACTTC
CANGQPQGIFYEQYF
>TRBV12-3/TRBV12-4|TRBD1|TRBJ1-1|.
TGTGCCAGCAGTTTAGCGGGACAGGGCTGGAACACTGAAGCTTTCTTT
CASSLAGQGWNTEAFF
>TRBV27|TRBD1|TRBJ1-2|few
TGTGCCAGCAGTTTATCTACCGGACAGGGAAGTAATGGCTACACCTTC
CASSLSTGQGSNGYTF
>TRBV7-6|.|TRBJ1-4|few
TGTGCCAGCAGCCGTTCAGGGTTCTGGGGTGAAAAACTGTTTTTT
CASSRSGFWGEKLFF
>TRBV19|.|TRBJ1-5|few
TGTGCCAGTAGTAATAACCGGGGTCAGCCCCAGCATTTT
CASSNNRGQPQHF
>TRBV7-6|.|TRBJ2-3|.
TGTGCCAGCAGCAATGCAGAGGGAGATACGCAGTATTTT
CASSNAEGDTQYF
>TRBV6-5|.|TRBJ1-1|few
TGTGCCAGCAGTTACCGGGGCGCTGAAGCTTTCTTT
CASSYRGAEAFF
>TRBV12-3/TRBV12-4|TRBD1|TRBJ1-2|.
TGTGCCAGCAGGGGAGAGGGGACAGGGGGTATCTCGGCAGGATATGGCTACACCTTC
CASRGEGTGGISAGYGYTF
>TRBV7-9|.|TRBJ1-3|few
TGTGCCAGCAGCATACCGCCGGATCGCCAGGGAAACACCATATATTTT
CASSIPPDRQGNTIYF
>TRBV6-5|.|TRBJ2-7|few
TGTGCCAGCAGTTACTCGGGGCCGTGGAGCTCCTACGAGCAGTACTTC
CASSYSGPWSSYEQYF
>TRBV12-3/TRBV12-4|TRBD2|TRBJ2-7|few
TGTGCCAGCAGTTTAAGGCGGGGAGGGTACGAGCAGTACTTC
CASSLRRGGYEQYF
>TRBV7-2|.|TRBJ1-2|many
TGTGCCAGCAGCTCCCAGGGTCAGAGCGATGGCTACACCTTC
CASSSQGQSDGYTF
>TRBV19|TRBD1|TRBJ1-2|few
TGTGCCAGTAGTATCCCGGACAGGGACTATGGCTACACCTTC
CASSIPDRDYGYTF
>TRBV7-2|.|TRBJ2-1|.
TGTGCCAGCAGCTTAGGGGCGCAGGGTCTAGCCTACAATGAGCAGTTCTTC
CASSLGAQGLAYNEQFF
>TRBV7-2|TRBD1|TRBJ1-6|.
TGTGCCAGCAGCTTGACAGACAGGGCTCGCTATAATTCACCCCTCCACTTT
CASSLTDRARYNSPLHF
>TRBV4-3|.|TRBJ2-4|.
TGCGCCAGCAGCCCAGCACCCAAAAACATTCAGTACTTC
CASSPAPKNIQYF
>TRBV7-8|.|TRBJ2-1|few
TGTGCCAGCAGCTCTACGGAAGCCCTTTACGATGAGCAGTTCTTC
CASSSTEALYDEQFF
>TRBV7-6|.|TRBJ2-1|.
TGTGCCAGCAGCTTAGTAGGGAATTCCAATGAGCAGTTCTTC
CASSLVGNSNEQFF
>TRBV11-2|.|TRBJ2-7|.
TGTGCCAGCAGCCGTGGCCAGTTCTCCTACGAGCAGTACTTC
CASSRGQFSYEQYF
>TRBV19|.|TRBJ2-3|.
TGTGCCAGTAGTATAAAACTTTACACAGATACGCAGTATTTT
CASSIKLYTDTQYF
>TRBV15|TRBD2|TRBJ2-1|few
TGTGCCACCAGCAGAGTGACTACGGGACTAGCGGACTACAATGAGCAGTTCTTC
CATSRVTTGLADYNEQFF
>TRBV4-3|TRBD2|TRBJ2-7|.
TGCGCCAGCAGCCAAGCCCCTAGCGGGAGCCCCTACGAGCAGTACTTC
CASSQAPSGSPYEQYF
>TRBV7-2|.|TRBJ1-2|.
TGTGCCAGCGGCGAACAGGGAGAATATGGCTACACCTTC
CASGEQGEYGYTF
>TRBV6-6|.|TRBJ1-1|few
TGTGCCAGCCACAGCGGGGAGTTTTCGAACACTGAAGCTTTCTTT
CASHSGEFSNTEAFF
>TRBV7-2|.|TRBJ2-1|few
TGTGCCAGCAGCTTACCAACACTGAAAAATGAGCAGTTCTTC
CASSLPTLKNEQFF
>TRBV27|.|TRBJ2-3|.
TGTGCCAGCATGGGCCCGGACGGTGCGACTAGCACAGATACGCAGTATTTT
CASMGPDGATSTDTQYF
>TRBV12-3/TRBV12-4|.|TRBJ2-1|.
TGTGCCAGCAGTTGGAACTACAATGAGCAGTTCTTC
CASSWNYNEQFF
>TRBV15|.|TRBJ2-3|few
TGTGCCACCAGCAGCGAGCGGAGCACAGATACGCAGTATTTT
CATSSERSTDTQYF
>TRBV7-9|.|TRBJ1-2|.
TGTGCCAGCAGCTTAGAGGTGGGGGAGGATACCTTC
CASSLEVGEDTF
>TRBV7-9|.|TRBJ1-1|.
TGTGCCAGCAGCTCCTTCCTGGGGGGCATGGACACTGAAGCTTTCTTT
CASSSFLGGMDTEAFF
>TRBV16|.|TRBJ1-2|few
TGTGCCAGCAGCCAATCCAGCTTCTATGGCTACACCTTC
CASSQSSFYGYTF
>TRBV11-2|.|TRBJ2-5|few
TGTGCCAGCAGCCACCCGGACAGCAACCAAGAGACCCAGTACTTC
CASSHPDSNQETQYF
>TRBV11-2|TRBD1|TRBJ1-2|.
TGTGCCAGCAGCTTAGATCGACAGGGTCGGAACTATGGCTACACCTTC
CASSLDRQGRNYGYTF
>TRBV6-5|.|TRBJ2-6|few
TGTGCCAGCAGTTACGGGGAGTCTGGGGCCAACGTCCTGACTTTC
CASSYGESGANVLTF
>TRBV7-8|.|TRBJ2-6|.
TGTGCCAGCAGTCCCCCGTCCGCTCTGGTGACTTTC
CASSPPSALVTF
>TRBV6-1|.|TRBJ2-4|.
TGTGCCACCAACGGAAGGGGAAGATTGGCCAAAAACATTCAGTACTTC
CATNGRGRLAKNIQYF
>TRBV12-3/TRBV12-4|.|TRBJ2-7|few
TGTGCCAGCAGCCCCCCCCCCGGCTACGAGCAGTACTTC
CASSPPPGYEQYF
>TRBV11-2|.|TRBJ1-3|.
TGTGCCACCTGGGACAGAAACACCATATATTTT
CATWDRNTIYF